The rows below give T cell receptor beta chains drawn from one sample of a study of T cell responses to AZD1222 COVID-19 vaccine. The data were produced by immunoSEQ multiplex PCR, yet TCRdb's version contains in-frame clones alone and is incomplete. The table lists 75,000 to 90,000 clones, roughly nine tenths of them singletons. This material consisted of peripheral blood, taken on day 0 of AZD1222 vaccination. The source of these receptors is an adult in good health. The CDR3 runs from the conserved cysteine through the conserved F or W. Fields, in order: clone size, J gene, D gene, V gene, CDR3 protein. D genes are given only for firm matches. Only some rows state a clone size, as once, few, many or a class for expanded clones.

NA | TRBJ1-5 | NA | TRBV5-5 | CASTPGTLNQPQHF
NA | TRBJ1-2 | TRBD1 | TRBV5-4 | CASSPGQGRGSYGYTF
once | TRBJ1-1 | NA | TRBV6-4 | CASSDRPWTEAFF
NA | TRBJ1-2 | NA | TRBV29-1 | CSVASGRDYGYTF
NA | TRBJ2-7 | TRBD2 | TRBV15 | CATSRESTSAVYEQYF
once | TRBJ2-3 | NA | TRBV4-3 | CASSQDVMRGSDTQYF
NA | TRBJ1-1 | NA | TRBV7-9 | CASSFSTGPEAFF
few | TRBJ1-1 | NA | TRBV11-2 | CASSLGLTGSPEAFF
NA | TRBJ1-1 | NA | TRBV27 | CASRWTVNTEAFF
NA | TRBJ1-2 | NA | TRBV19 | CASSMGVENGYTF
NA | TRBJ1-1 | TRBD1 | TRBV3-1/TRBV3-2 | CASSQGTGGTEAFF
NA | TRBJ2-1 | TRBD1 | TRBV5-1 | CASSFKEDRVYNEQFF
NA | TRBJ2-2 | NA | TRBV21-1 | CASFTRTSGRANTGELFF
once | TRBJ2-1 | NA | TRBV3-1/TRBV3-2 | CASGLGGYSVHEQFF
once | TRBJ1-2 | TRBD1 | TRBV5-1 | CASSLEFAGGVSYTF
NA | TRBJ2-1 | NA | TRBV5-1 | CASSPRQYNEQFF
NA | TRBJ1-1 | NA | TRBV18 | CASSRLGNTEAFF
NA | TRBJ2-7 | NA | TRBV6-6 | CASQNNNPYEQYF
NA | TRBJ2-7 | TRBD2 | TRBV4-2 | CASSQELAGVYEQYF
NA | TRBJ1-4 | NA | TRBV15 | CATSRDRTTNEKLFF
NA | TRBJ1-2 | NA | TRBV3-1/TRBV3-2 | CASSQLDPGNGYTF
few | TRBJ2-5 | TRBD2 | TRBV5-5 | CASSSNFGTSIQTQYF
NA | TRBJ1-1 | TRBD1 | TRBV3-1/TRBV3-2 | CASSQDRTGTNTEAFF
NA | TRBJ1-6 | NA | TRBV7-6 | CASSLEGFDSPLHF